The 27 T cell receptor beta chains reported below all come from one sample, sequenced in a study of shared clonotypes between healthy human individuals. The protocol was immunoSEQ multiplex PCR, while the TCRdb copy is restricted to in-frame clones and leaves out a portion. The data show 850,000 to 1,200,000 clones, about 77% seen once. Sequenced input: memory CD4+ T cells sorted from blood. Sample subset: CD45RA-negative fraction. These receptors all come from a man between 18 and 29 years old in good health.

This chain links TRBV5-1 with TRBJ1-6; possibly TRBD1 for D (5 bases). This CDR3 spans 15 amino acids. With 0 bases removed from V and 2 bases from J, the gap between germline ends came to 6 bases. Looked up from germline, CDR1 is SGHRS and CDR2 is YFSETQ. CDR3: CASSLAGAYNSPLHF. Here the CDR3 DNA reads TGCGCCAGCAGCTTGGCGGGGGCCTATAATTCACCCCTCCACTTT.

In this sample, this clone turned up once. The same CDR3 arises from other DNA sequences in this sample as well. This chain joins TRBV18 and TRBJ2-3; tentative D call: TRBD1 (5 bases). The CDR3 consists of 14 residues. Trimming cost V 3 bases and J 1 base, with 8 bases left between them. Germline V gene data show CDR1 as KGHSH and CDR2 as LQKENI. CDR3 DNA: TGTGCCAGCTCACCCCAGGGTGGCACAGATACGCAGTATTTT. This encodes CASSPQGGTDTQYF. The full variable domain, rest sourced from reference TRBV18 and TRBJ2-3, is NAGVMQNPRHLVRRRGQEARLRCSPMKGHSHVYWYRQLPEEGLKFMVYLQKENIIDESGMPKERFSAEFPKEGPSILRIQQVVRGDSAAYFCASSPQGGTDTQYFGPGTRLTVL.

The chain is built from TRBV5-4 and TRBJ2-3; 7 bases align to TRBD2. There are 14 residues in the CDR3. The junction had 9 bases not matched to a gene; V was cut back by 5 bases and J by 6 bases. CDR1 and CDR2 (germline): SGHNT, YYREEE (reference sequence). This CDR3 reads CASRQTGGSDTQYF. The CDR3 nucleotides read TGTGCCAGCAGACAAACCGGGGGGTCCGATACGCAGTATTTT.

The rearrangement links TRBV27 to TRBJ2-3; the D call may be TRBD1 or TRBD2 (6 bases each). The CDR3 is 17 residues long. Germline V CDR1 and CDR2: MNHEY, SMNVEV (reference sequence). V lost 2 bases and J lost 2, with 17 bases in between. The CDR3 here is CASSLNRGPVFTDTQYF. CDR3 nucleotide sequence: TGTGCCAGCAGTTTAAACCGGGGGCCAGTGTTCACAGATACGCAGTATTTT.

J is TRBJ2-2 and V is TRBV19; TRBD1 matches 9 bases. Germline trimming cut 5 bases from V and 1 base from J; bases unmatched to any gene: 5. Germline V CDR1 and CDR2: LNHDA, SQIVND (reference sequence). CDR3 length: 16 amino acids. CDR3 DNA: TGTGCCAGTAGTCCCCAGGACAGGGGGAACACCGGGGAGCTGTTTTTT. It is translated as CASSPQDRGNTGELFF.

V usage is TRBV2 and J usage is TRBJ1-5; D perhaps matches TRBD1 (5 bases). The V gene's germline CDR1 is SNHLY and CDR2 FYNNEI. This CDR3 is built from 13 residues. V gave up 5 bases and J gave up 12 bases, with 17 bases separating them. CDR3 in DNA: TGTGCCAGCAGTAAGGTTTTCGGAGGGGTCCAGCATTTT. Translated: CASSKVFGGVQHF.

The chain carries TRBV30 and TRBJ1-4; weak D call: TRBD1 (5 bases). Germline V gene lookup returns CDR1 GTSNPN and CDR2 SVGIG (reference sequence). Trimming cost V 3 bases and J 5 bases, with 10 bases left between them. This CDR3 region has 13 residues. CDR3 in amino acids: CAWSLDINEKLFF. The CDR3 DNA reads as TGTGCCTGGAGCCTGGACATCAATGAAAAACTGTTTTTT.

The chain links TRBV4-2 to TRBJ2-7; 7 bases are a match to TRBD1. Germline V gene data show CDR1 as LGHNA and CDR2 as YNFKEQ. The CDR3 loop spans 15 amino acids. With V trimmed by 2 bases and J by 0 bases, 4 bases remained unmatched. CDR3 coding DNA: TGTGCCAGCAGCCAACAGGGACAGAACTCCTACGAGCAGTACTTC. Residues: CASSQQGQNSYEQYF.

This chain connects TRBV6-5 to TRBJ1-4; D remains unclear. The CDR3 totals 13 residues. V gave up 4 bases and J gave up 8 bases, with 11 bases separating them. Germline CDR1 MNHEY, CDR2 SVGAGI. CDR3 DNA: TGTGCCAGCAGTTCAAGACTCCTCGAAAAACTGTTTTTT. Translating it yields CASSSRLLEKLFF.

The chain combines TRBV18 with TRBJ2-7; possible D gene TRBD2, 6 bases. Germline CDR1 KGHSH, CDR2 LQKENI. V gave up 3 bases and J gave up 3 bases, with 12 bases separating them. This CDR3 comprises 14 residues. The CDR3 loop is CASSPRDGIYEQYF. The DNA for the CDR3 is TGTGCCAGCTCACCGCGGGACGGGATCTACGAGCAGTACTTC.

The J gene is TRBJ1-2, the V gene TRBV7-2, with unresolved D. CDR3 length: 14 residues. Germline CDR1 is SGHTA and CDR2 is FQGNSA. V was cut by 6 bases and J by 5 bases, with 16 bases left in between. CDR3 amino acids: CASRPILGQYGYTF. The CDR3 nucleotides read TGTGCCAGCAGGCCCATTTTAGGGCAATATGGCTACACCTTC. Full variable domain (outside the CDR3, taken from reference TRBV7-2 and TRBJ1-2): GAGVSQSPSNKVTEKGKDVELRCDPISGHTALYWYRQSLGQGLEFLIYFQGNSAPDKSGLPSDRFSAERTGGSVSTLTIQRTQQEDSAVYLCASRPILGQYGYTFGSGTRLTVV.

The chain is built from TRBV7-9 and TRBJ1-1; D not resolved. Germline V lookup: CDR1 SEHNR, CDR2 FQNEAQ (reference sequence). The V gene lost 3 bases and the J gene lost 6 bases, with 14 bases spanning the gap. This CDR3 has 14 amino acids. The CDR3 is CASSLIRGGAEAFF. For the CDR3, the DNA is TGTGCCAGCAGCTTGATACGAGGAGGCGCTGAAGCTTTCTTT.

The chain recombines TRBV7-9 with TRBJ2-5; possibly TRBD2 for D (5 bases). CDR1 SEHNR and CDR2 FQNEAQ come from the germline V gene (reference sequence). The CDR3 is made up of 16 amino acids. Trimming took off 5 bases at V and 2 bases at J, with 18 bases between the two ends. CDR3 residues: CASSRRSTSGQETQYF. DNA of the CDR3: TGTGCCAGCAGCCGGAGGAGTACAAGTGGACAAGAGACCCAGTACTTC.

The rearrangement joins TRBV6-6 to TRBJ2-7; 7 nucleotides align to TRBD1. The V segment lost 8 bases and the J segment 2 bases; nucleotides outside the gene matches: 6. This CDR3 has 13 residues. Germline V gives CDR1 MNHNY, CDR2 SVGAGI (reference sequence). The CDR3 sequence: CASLRDSPYEQYF. The CDR3 region has the DNA TGTGCCAGCCTCCGGGACAGCCCCTACGAGCAGTACTTC.

Comment on this clone: This sample includes further DNA sequences coding for the same CDR3. This chain links TRBV5-1 with TRBJ1-1; the match to TRBD1 covers 7 bases. Germline trimming cut 5 bases from V and 5 bases from J; bases unmatched to any gene: 6. This CDR3 is built from 13 residues. Germline CDR1 is SGHRS and CDR2 is YFSETQ. This CDR3 is CASSRQGVTEAFF. In DNA, the CDR3 is TGCGCCAGCAGTCGACAGGGAGTAACTGAAGCTTTCTTT. The full variable domain, rest sourced from reference TRBV5-1 and TRBJ1-1, is KAGVTQTPRYLIKTRGQQVTLSCSPISGHRSVSWYQQTPGQGLQFLFEYFSETQRNKGNFPGRFSGRQFSNSRSEMNVSTLELGDSALYLCASSRQGVTEAFFGQGTRLTVV.

As for this clone: Relative to the germline gene, one junction end is altered; a read error may explain this. CDR3: CASNLYPGENTEAFF. CDR3 sequence (DNA): TGTGCCAGCAACTTATATCCGGGAGAAAACACTGAAGCTTTCTTT. V gene TRBV7-8 combines with J gene TRBJ1-1; D ambiguous. Germline CDR1 is SGHVS and CDR2 is FQNEAQ. The CDR3 is made up of 15 amino acids.

This chain connects TRBV9 to TRBJ1-6; 9 bases fit TRBD1. V was clipped by 0 bases and J by 12 bases; unmatched bases: 7. Per germline, CDR1 SGDLS and CDR2 YYNGEE. The CDR3 totals 15 residues. In DNA, the CDR3 is TGTGCCAGCAGCGTAGCGGGACAGGGTGAGGGACCCCTCCACTTT. This sequence encodes CASSVAGQGEGPLHF.

J is TRBJ2-1 and V is TRBV5-1; 10 nucleotides align to TRBD2. Trimming cost V 2 bases and J 8 bases; bases outside gene matches: 7. In germline, CDR1 is SGHRS, CDR2 YFSETQ. The CDR3 sequence is 15 residues long. This CDR3 reads CASSLAGGPGDEQFF. CDR3 coding DNA: TGCGCCAGCAGCTTAGCGGGAGGGCCTGGAGATGAGCAGTTCTTC. Supplemented by reference TRBV5-1 and TRBJ2-1, the full variable domain reads KAGVTQTPRYLIKTRGQQVTLSCSPISGHRSVSWYQQTPGQGLQFLFEYFSETQRNKGNFPGRFSGRQFSNSRSEMNVSTLELGDSALYLCASSLAGGPGDEQFFGPGTRLTVL.

V and J are TRBV20-1 and TRBJ1-2, with D possibly matching TRBD1 (6 bases). Trimming left V 2 bases short and J 8 bases short, with 9 bases between. CDR1 and CDR2 from the germline V gene are DFQATT and SNEGSKA (reference sequence). The CDR3 has 11 residues. CDR3 coding DNA: TGCAGTGCTAGAAACAGGGAAGGCTACACCTTC. Translated, it gives CSARNREGYTF.

This chain connects TRBV7-2 to TRBJ2-6; D is unresolved. CDR1 is SGHTA and CDR2 is FQGNSA in the germline V gene. V lost 2 bases to trimming and J lost 4 bases, with 9 bases between them. CDR3 length: 15 amino acids. CDR3 in DNA: TGTGCCAGCAGCTTACTTGTCGACGGGGCCAACGTCCTGACTTTC. Translated, it gives CASSLLVDGANVLTF.

V gene TRBV6-1 combines with J gene TRBJ2-7, with TRBD1 identical over 7 bases. Germline assignment: CDR1 MNHNS and CDR2 SASEGT. V shed 2 bases, J shed 6 bases, and the junction held 10 bases outside the gene matches. The CDR3 extends over 15 amino acids. The CDR3 protein is CASSEQDRVSGEQYF. The CDR3 DNA sequence: TGTGCCAGCAGTGAACAAGACAGGGTTAGTGGCGAGCAGTACTTC.

Regarding this clone: Additional DNA sequences in this sample encode the identical CDR3. The chain is built from TRBV5-1 and TRBJ2-5; 8 positions match TRBD1. In germline, CDR1 is SGHRS, CDR2 YFSETQ. V was clipped by 3 bases and J by 4 bases; unmatched bases: 2. The CDR3 contains 13 residues. The CDR3 nucleotides are TGCGCCAGCAGCTCGGGACAGGCAGAGACCCAGTACTTC. Translation gives CASSSGQAETQYF.

This chain connects TRBV2 to TRBJ1-1, with 8 bases matching TRBD1. The CDR3 spans 13 residues. Germline CDR1 SNHLY, CDR2 FYNNEI. Germline trimming cut 10 bases from V and 1 base from J; bases unmatched to any gene: 5. Written as DNA, the CDR3 is TGTGCCACTCGACAGGGGCCGAACACTGAAGCTTTCTTT. The encoded protein is CATRQGPNTEAFF.

V usage is TRBV15 and J usage is TRBJ1-5, with TRBD1 as a possible D gene (6 bases). V lost 3 bases to trimming and J lost 7 bases, with 22 bases between them. Germline CDR1 LNHNV, CDR2 YYDKDF (reference sequence). CDR3 size: 17 residues. CDR3 in DNA: TGTGCCACCAGCAGGGCCCGGGACACATCAACCCGCCAGCCCCAGCATTTT. Translating it yields CATSRARDTSTRQPQHF.

The chain recombines TRBV2 with TRBJ1-2; D is unresolved. The CDR3 runs 13 residues. Trimming cost V 1 base and J 4 bases, with 7 bases left between them. Per the germline V gene, CDR1 is SNHLY and CDR2 is FYNNEI. CDR3 loop: CASSEGRVYGYTF. The CDR3 region has the DNA TGTGCCAGCAGTGAAGGCCGGGTCTATGGCTACACCTTC.

The chain recombines TRBV30 with TRBJ2-7; D perhaps matches TRBD1 (5 bases). The ends were cut back, 2 bases at V and 3 bases at J, with 8 bases in the middle. The CDR3 has 12 residues. CDR1 and CDR2 from the germline V gene are GTSNPN and SVGIG (reference sequence). CDR3 nucleotide sequence: TGTGCCTGGAGTTCAGGGAACTACGAGCAGTACTTC. Its translation: CAWSSGNYEQYF.

This chain joins TRBV7-6 and TRBJ2-5, with D perhaps TRBD2 (5 bases). The CDR3 is made up of 13 amino acids. V was trimmed by 6 bases and J by 2 bases, leaving 10 bases between them. Germline V gene data show CDR1 as SGHVS and CDR2 as FNYEAQ. The DNA of the CDR3 is TGTGCCAGCAGTCGGCCGGGACAAGAGACCCAGTACTTC. Translating gives CASSRPGQETQYF.